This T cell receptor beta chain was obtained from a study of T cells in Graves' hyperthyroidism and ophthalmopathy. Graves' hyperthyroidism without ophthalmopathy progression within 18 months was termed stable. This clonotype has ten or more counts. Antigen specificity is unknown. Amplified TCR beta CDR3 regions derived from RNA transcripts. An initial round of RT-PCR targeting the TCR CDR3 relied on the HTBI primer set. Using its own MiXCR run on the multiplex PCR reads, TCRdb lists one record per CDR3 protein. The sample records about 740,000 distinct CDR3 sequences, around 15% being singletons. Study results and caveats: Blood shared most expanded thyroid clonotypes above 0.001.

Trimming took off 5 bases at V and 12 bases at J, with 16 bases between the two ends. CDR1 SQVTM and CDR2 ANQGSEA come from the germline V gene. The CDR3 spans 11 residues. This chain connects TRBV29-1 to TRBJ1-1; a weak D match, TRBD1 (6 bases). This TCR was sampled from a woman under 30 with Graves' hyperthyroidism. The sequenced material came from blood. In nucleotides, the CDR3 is TGCAGCGTTCTGGGAACAGGGAAATCTTTCTTT. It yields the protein CSVLGTGKSFF.